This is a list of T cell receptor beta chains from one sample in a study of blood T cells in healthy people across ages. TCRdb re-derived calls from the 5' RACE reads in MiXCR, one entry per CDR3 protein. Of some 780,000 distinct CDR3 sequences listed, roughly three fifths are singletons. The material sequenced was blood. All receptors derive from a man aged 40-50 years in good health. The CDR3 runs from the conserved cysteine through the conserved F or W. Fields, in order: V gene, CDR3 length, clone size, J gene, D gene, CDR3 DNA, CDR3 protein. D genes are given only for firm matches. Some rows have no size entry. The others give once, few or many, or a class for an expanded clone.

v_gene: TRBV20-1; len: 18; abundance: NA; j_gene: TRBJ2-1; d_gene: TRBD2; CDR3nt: TGCAGTGCTCCCACTAGCGGGGGAAAAACGCGGTGGGGTTATGAGCAGTTCTTC; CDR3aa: CSAPTSGGKTRWGYEQFF
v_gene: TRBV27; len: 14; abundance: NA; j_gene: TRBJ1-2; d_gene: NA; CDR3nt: TGTGCCAGCAGTGTTGGACGTCGCGGCTATGGCTACACCTTC; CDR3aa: CASSVGRRGYGYTF
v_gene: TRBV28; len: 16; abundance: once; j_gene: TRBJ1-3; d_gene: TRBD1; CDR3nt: TGTGCCAGCAGGTCCGGGACAGGGGACTCTGGAAACACCATATATTTT; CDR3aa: CASRSGTGDSGNTIYF
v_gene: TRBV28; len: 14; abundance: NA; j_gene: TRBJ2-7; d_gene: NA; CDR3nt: TGTGCCAGCAGTTTAGGAGTCAGGGGGGACGAGCAGTACTTC; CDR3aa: CASSLGVRGDEQYF
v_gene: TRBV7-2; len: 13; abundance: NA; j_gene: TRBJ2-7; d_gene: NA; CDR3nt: TGTGCCAGCAGCCCGGGACATTCCTACGAGCAGTACTTC; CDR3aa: CASSPGHSYEQYF
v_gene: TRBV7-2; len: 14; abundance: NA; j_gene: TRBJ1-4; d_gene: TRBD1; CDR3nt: TGTGCCAGCAGCCCTTGGACAGGGAATGAAAAACTGTTTTTT; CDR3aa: CASSPWTGNEKLFF
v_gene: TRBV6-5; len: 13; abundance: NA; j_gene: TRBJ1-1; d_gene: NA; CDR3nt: TGTGCCAGCAGTTACGCCGTGAACACTGAAGCTTTCTTT; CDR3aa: CASSYAVNTEAFF
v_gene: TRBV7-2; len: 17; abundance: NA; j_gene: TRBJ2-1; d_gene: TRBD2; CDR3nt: TGTGCCAGCAGCTTAGGGACTAGCGGAGGGGGGTACAATGAGCAGTTCTTC; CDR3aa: CASSLGTSGGGYNEQFF
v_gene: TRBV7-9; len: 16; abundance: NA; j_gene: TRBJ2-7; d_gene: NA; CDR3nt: TGTGCCAGCAGCTTAGCGCGGAGTCTAGTCGGCTACGAGCAGTACTTC; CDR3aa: CASSLARSLVGYEQYF
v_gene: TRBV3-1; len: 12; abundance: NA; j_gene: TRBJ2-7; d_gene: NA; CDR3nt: TGTGCCAGCAGCCGGACCCCCTCCGAGCAGTACTTC; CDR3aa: CASSRTPSEQYF
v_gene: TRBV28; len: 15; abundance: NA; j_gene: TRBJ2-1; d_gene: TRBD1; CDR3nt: TGTGCCAGCAGTTATGCAGGGGGTCATAACAATGAGCAGTTCTTC; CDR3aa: CASSYAGGHNNEQFF
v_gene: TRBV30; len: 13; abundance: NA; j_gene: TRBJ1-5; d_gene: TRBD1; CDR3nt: TGTGCCTGGAGTGTAGGGACAGGGCGAGCCCAGCATTTT; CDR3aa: CAWSVGTGRAQHF
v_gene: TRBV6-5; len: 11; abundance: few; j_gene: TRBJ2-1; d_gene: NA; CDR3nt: TGTGCCAGCAGGGAGAGGAATGAGCAGTTCTTC; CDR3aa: CASRERNEQFF
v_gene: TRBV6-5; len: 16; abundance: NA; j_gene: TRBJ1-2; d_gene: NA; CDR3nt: TGTGCCAGCAGCACTAGCGGGGCACCCGTCTCAGATGGCTACACCTTC; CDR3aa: CASSTSGAPVSDGYTF
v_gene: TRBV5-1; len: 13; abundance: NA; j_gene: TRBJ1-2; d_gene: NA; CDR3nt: TGCGCCAGCAGCCTCAGGTCCTCAGATGGCTACACCTTC; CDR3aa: CASSLRSSDGYTF
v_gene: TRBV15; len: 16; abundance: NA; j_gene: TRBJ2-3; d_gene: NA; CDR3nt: TGTGCCACCAGCAGAGAACTAGGAGGAGGCACAGATACGCAGTATTTT; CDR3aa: CATSRELGGGTDTQYF
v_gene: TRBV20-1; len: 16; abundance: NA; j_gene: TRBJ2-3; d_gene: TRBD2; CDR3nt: TGCAGTGCAGGGGAGGGTCGACTCGACGGCACAGATACGCAGTATTTT; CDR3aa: CSAGEGRLDGTDTQYF
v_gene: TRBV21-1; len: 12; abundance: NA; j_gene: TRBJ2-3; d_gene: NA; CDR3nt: TGTGCCAGCAGCAAAGCGGGATTTACGCAGTATTTT; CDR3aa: CASSKAGFTQYF
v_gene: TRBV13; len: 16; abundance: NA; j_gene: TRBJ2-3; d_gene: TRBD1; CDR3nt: TGTGCCAGCAGAGAATGGCTGGGACAGGGAGGTGATACGCAGTATTTT; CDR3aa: CASREWLGQGGDTQYF
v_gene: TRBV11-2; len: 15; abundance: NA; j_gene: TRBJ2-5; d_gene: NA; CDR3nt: TGTGCCAGCAGCTTAGTGGTGGGACCTGAGAATGAGCAGTACTTC; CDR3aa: CASSLVVGPENEQYF
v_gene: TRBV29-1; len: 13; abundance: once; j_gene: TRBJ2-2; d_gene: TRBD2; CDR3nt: TGCAGCGGTGCGGGACTAGGGACCGGGGAGCTGTTTTTT; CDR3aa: CSGAGLGTGELFF
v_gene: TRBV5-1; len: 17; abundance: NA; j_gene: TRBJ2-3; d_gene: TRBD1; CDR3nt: TGCGCCAGCAGCTCCGGCCGGACAGGAGAATACACAGATACGCAGTATTTT; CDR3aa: CASSSGRTGEYTDTQYF
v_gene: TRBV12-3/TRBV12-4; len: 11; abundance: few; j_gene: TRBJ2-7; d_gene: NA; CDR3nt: TGTGCCAGCCGGTTGGATTACGAGCAGTACTTC; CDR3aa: CASRLDYEQYF
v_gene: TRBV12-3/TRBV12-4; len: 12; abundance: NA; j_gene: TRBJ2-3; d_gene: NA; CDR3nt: TGTGCCAGCAGTTCCGCGCGAACTACGCAGTATTTT; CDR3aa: CASSSARTTQYF
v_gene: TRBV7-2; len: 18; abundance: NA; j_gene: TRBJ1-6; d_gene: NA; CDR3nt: TGTGCCAGCAGCCCACGATCTGGCAGGAGCTCCTATAATTCACCCCTCCACTTT; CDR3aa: CASSPRSGRSSYNSPLHF
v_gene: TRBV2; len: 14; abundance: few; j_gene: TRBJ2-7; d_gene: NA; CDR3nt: TGTGCCAGCAATGATCCCTTACGGACCTACGAGCAGTACTTC; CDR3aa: CASNDPLRTYEQYF
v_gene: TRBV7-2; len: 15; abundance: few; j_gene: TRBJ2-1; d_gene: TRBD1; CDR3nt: TGTGCCAGCAGCTTGTCCCGGGACAGGGGCAATGAGCAGTTCTTC; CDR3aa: CASSLSRDRGNEQFF
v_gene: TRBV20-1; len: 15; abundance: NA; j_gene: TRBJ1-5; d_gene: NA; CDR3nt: TGCAGTGCTATTCTTGAAACTTCACTTAATCAGCCCCAGCATTTT; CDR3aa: CSAILETSLNQPQHF
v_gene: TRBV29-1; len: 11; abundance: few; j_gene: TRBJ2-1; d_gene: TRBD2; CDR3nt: TGCAGCGCACGTCCACTAGCGGGAGGGTTCTTC; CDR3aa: CSARPLAGGFF
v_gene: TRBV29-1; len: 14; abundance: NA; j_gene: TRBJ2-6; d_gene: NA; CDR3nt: TGCAGCGCCCTCCTGAGCTCTGGGGCCAACGTCCCGACTTTC; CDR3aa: CSALLSSGANVPTF
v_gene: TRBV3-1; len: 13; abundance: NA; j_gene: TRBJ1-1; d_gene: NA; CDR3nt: TGTGCCAGCAGCCAAGATCTGAGCGGGTTGGCTTTCTTT; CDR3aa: CASSQDLSGLAFF
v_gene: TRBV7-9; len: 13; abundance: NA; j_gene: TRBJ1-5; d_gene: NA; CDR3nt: TGTGCCAGCAGCTTAGGCGGATTGAAGCCCCAGCATTTT; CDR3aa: CASSLGGLKPQHF
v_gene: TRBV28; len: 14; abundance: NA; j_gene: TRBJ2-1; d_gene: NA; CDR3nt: TGTGCCAGCAGTTCTCGGACTGGGGGTGGAGAGCAGTTCTTC; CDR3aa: CASSSRTGGGEQFF
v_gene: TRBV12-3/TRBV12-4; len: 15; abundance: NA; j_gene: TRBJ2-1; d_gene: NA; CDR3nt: TGTGCCAGCAGTGGGGGTGCTAGGGGGTACAATGAGCAGTTCTTC; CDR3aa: CASSGGARGYNEQFF
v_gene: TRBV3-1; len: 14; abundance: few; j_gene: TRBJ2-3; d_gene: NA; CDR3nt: TGTGCCAGCAGCCTCCTTCAGTTCACAGATACGCAGTATTTT; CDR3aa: CASSLLQFTDTQYF
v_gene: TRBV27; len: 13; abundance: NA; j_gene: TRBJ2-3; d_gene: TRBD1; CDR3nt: TGTGCCAGCAGTTTAAAGGGGGCGGGTACGCAGTATTTT; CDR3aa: CASSLKGAGTQYF
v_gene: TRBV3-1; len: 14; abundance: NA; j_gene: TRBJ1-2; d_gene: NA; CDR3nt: TGTGCCAGCGGCGGAGTGGGCAGATCCTATGGCTACACCTTC; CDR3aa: CASGGVGRSYGYTF
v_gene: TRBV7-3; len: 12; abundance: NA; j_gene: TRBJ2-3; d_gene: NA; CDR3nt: TGTGCCAGCAGCGGGGTGGAGGGTACGCAGTATTTT; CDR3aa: CASSGVEGTQYF
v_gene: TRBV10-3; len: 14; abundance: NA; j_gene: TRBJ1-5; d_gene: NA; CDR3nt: TGTGCCATCGCGGTTCAGGGGAGTAATCAGCCCCAGCATTTT; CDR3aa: CAIAVQGSNQPQHF
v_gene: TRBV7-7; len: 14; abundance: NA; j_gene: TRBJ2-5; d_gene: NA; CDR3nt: TGTGCTAGCAGCCCTTCCGGACAGTTCAATGAGCAGTACTTC; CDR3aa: CASSPSGQFNEQYF
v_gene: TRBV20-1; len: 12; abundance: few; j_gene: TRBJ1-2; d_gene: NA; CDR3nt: TGCAGTGCTAGAACATGGGGTTTTGGCTACACCTTC; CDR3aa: CSARTWGFGYTF
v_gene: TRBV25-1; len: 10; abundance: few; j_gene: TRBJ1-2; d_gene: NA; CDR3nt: TGTGCCTGTGGGGAGAAAGGCTACACCTTC; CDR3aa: CACGEKGYTF
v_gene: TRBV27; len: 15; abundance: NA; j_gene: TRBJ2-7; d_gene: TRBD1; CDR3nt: TGTGCCAGCAGTTTAGCCAGGGGGCGCAGCAGCGAGCAGTACTTC; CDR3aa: CASSLARGRSSEQYF
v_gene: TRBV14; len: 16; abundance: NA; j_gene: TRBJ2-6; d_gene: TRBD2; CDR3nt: TGTGCCAGCAGCCAAGGCGGGAGAGCTGGGGCCAACGTCCTGACTTTC; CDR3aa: CASSQGGRAGANVLTF
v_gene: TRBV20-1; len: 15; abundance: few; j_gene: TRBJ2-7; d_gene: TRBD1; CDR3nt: TGCAGTGCTAGAGATGGGGGGACAGGGGCGAACGAGCAGTACTTC; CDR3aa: CSARDGGTGANEQYF
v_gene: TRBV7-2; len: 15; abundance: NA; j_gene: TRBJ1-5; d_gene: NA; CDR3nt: TGTGCCAGCAGCTTAAGGTTAGGACCGAATCAGCCCCAGCATTTT; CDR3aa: CASSLRLGPNQPQHF
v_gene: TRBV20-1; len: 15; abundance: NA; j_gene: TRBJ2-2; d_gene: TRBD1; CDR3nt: TGCAGTGCTAGAGAGGACAGGTCGTACACCGGGGAGCTGTTTTTT; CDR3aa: CSAREDRSYTGELFF
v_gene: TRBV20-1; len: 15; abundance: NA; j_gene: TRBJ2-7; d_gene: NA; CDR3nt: TGCAGTGCTAGAGAAGTGGCAGTCACACGAGCGGGGCAGTACTTC; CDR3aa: CSAREVAVTRAGQYF